This T cell receptor beta chain was profiled in a study of response to subunit inactivated influenza vaccine. Study results and caveats: Authors suggested that a seasonal influenza vaccination recruits few new T cells each time.

TCRdb recomputed calls from the RT-PCR reads with MiXCR, one row per CDR3 protein. The table lists 600,000 to 850,000 distinct CDR3 sequences, around 15% of them singletons. The CDR3 spans 14 residues. Trimming removed 0 bases at V and 3 bases at J, with 8 bases between. The germline V gene has CDR1 MNHEY and CDR2 SVGEGT. About this clonotype: Its target is unknown.

The specimen comprised PBMCs from blood, sampled around 14 days before vaccination. The chain has TRBV6-2 or TRBV6-3 and TRBJ1-1; D not certain. This TCR came from a man aged 50 to 59 who received an inactivated influenza vaccine. CDR3 in DNA: TGTGCCAGCAGTTACTCGAGGAGGGACACTGAAGCTTTCTTT. Translated: CASSYSRRDTEAFF.